The 12 T cell receptor beta chains given below trace back to one sample, sequenced in a study of blood T cell dynamics during melanoma immunotherapy. As for time point: week 3, after first cycle of checkpoint inhibitor. Method: immunoSEQ multiplex PCR; TCRdb's copy keeps in-frame clones and lacks some. The sample contains about 12,000 clones, approximately 87% of which appear only once. Sequenced here: blood, sampled from a patient treated with checkpoint blockade. These receptors were obtained from a human donor with melanoma.

The chain carries TRBV7-8 and TRBJ2-2; 7 bases map to TRBD1. CDR3 length equals 14 residues. Germline-derived CDR1 and CDR2 are SGHVS and FQNEAQ. Trimming cost V 5 bases and J 6 bases; bases outside gene matches: 6. CDR3 in DNA: TGTGCCAGCAGCCCTACAGGGGTTTCCGGGGAGCTGTTTTTT. It yields the protein CASSPTGVSGELFF.

V is TRBV19 and J is TRBJ2-3; no definite D call. This CDR3 spans 13 amino acids. The V gene's germline CDR1 is LNHDA and CDR2 SQIVND (reference sequence). V lost 3 bases and J lost 5, with 9 bases in between. The CDR3 loop is CASSILTGDTQYF. The CDR3 DNA reads TGTGCCAGTAGTATCTTAACGGGAGATACGCAGTATTTT.

The chain uses TRBV7-9 and TRBJ1-2; a weak D match, TRBD1 (5 bases). V lost 5 bases, J lost 7 bases, and 11 bases lay in between. Germline V gene lookup returns CDR1 SEHNR and CDR2 FQNEAQ (reference sequence). CDR3 length: 12 residues. The DNA for the CDR3 is TGTGCCAGCAGCGACGGGGCCGGTGGCTACACCTTC. Amino acid sequence: CASSDGAGGYTF.

The rearrangement links TRBV6-1 to TRBJ1-6; D is uncertain. Germline V lookup: CDR1 MNHNS, CDR2 SASEGT. This CDR3 has 15 residues. V shed 1 base and J shed 3 bases, with 7 bases lying between them. For the CDR3, the DNA is TGTGCCAGCAGTGAAGGGGTTTACTATAATTCACCCCTCCACTTT. Its translation: CASSEGVYYNSPLHF.

The CDR3 sequence: CASSTTGAMAFF. The CDR3 DNA sequence: TGTGCCAGTAGTACGACAGGGGCGATGGCTTTCTTT. The gene calls are TRBV19 and TRBJ1-1, with 8 nucleotides matching TRBD1. This CDR3 is 12 amino acids long. CDR1 is LNHDA, CDR2 SQIVND, per germline (reference sequence). V was pared by 4 bases and J by 11 bases, with 6 bases of the junction left unmatched.

The V and J genes are TRBV1 and TRBJ2-1; the D segment call TRBD2 is taken from the table without a DNA check. TRBV1 is a known pseudogene. The CDR3 contains 14 residues. CDR3 region: CTSSPSGKVGEQFF. In DNA, the CDR3 is TGCACCAGCAGCCCCTCGGGGAAAGTAGGTGAGCAGTTCTTC.

The gene calls are TRBV15 and TRBJ2-5; unclear D gene. V shed 6 bases and J shed 2 bases, with 16 bases lying between them. Looked up from germline, CDR1 is LNHNV and CDR2 is YYDKDF (reference sequence). The CDR3 consists of 15 residues. The CDR3, as DNA: TGTGCCACCAGACACCACGGTGGGGAACAAGAGACCCAGTACTTC. The encoded protein is CATRHHGGEQETQYF. The full variable domain, in which reference TRBV15 and TRBJ2-5 provide the parts outside the CDR3, is DAMVIQNPRYQVTQFGKPVTLSCSQTLNHNVMYWYQQKSSQAPKLLFHYYDKDFNNEADTPDNFQSRRPNTSFCFLDIRSPGLGDTAMYLCATRHHGGEQETQYFGPGTRLLVL.

The genes are TRBV29-1 and TRBJ2-5; weak D call: TRBD2 (7 bases). The J call may be wrong; the DNA end is better matched by TRBJ2-7. The CDR3 spans 11 residues. Germline CDR1 reads SQVTM; CDR2 reads ANQGSEA. CDR3 in DNA: TGCAGCGTGGGGGGGGCTTACGAGCAGTACTTC. Protein sequence: CSVGGAYEQYF.

The chain employs TRBV4-2 and TRBJ1-5, with 10 nucleotides matching TRBD1. There are 15 residues in the CDR3. The V and J ends lost 4 bases and 7 bases, in that order; junction bases with no gene match: 7. The germline gives CDR1 LGHNA, CDR2 YNFKEQ. CDR3 amino acids: CASSLGTGVIQPQHF. The CDR3 DNA sequence: TGTGCCAGCAGCCTGGGGACAGGGGTAATCCAGCCCCAGCATTTT.

V usage is TRBV6-5 and J usage is TRBJ2-7; TRBD1 matches 9 bases. The CDR3 totals 15 residues. V shed 2 bases and J 0 bases; nucleotides not matched to a gene: 2. Germline V gives CDR1 MNHEY, CDR2 SVGAGI. Here the CDR3 reads CASSYRGQGSYEQYF. The CDR3 coding sequence is TGTGCCAGCAGTTACAGGGGACAGGGCTCCTACGAGCAGTACTTC.

This sequence joins TRBV27 and TRBJ2-1; weak D call: TRBD1 (5 bases). Germline values: CDR1 MNHEY, CDR2 SMNVEV (reference sequence). The CDR3 spans 12 residues. Between the trimmed V and J ends, which lost 5 bases and 9 bases, there was a span of 11 bases. The CDR3 here is CASSPQGGEQFF. DNA of the CDR3: TGTGCCAGCAGTCCCCAGGGCGGTGAGCAGTTCTTC.

The CDR3 coding sequence is TGTGCCAGCACGGACAGGGGATATGGCTACACCTTC. It translates to CASTDRGYGYTF. The rearrangement links TRBV6-5 to TRBJ1-2; the match to TRBD1 covers 9 bases. The trim removed 7 bases at V and 5 bases at J, leaving 2 bases unmatched. CDR3 length: 12 residues. CDR1 and CDR2 from the germline V gene are MNHEY and SVGAGI.